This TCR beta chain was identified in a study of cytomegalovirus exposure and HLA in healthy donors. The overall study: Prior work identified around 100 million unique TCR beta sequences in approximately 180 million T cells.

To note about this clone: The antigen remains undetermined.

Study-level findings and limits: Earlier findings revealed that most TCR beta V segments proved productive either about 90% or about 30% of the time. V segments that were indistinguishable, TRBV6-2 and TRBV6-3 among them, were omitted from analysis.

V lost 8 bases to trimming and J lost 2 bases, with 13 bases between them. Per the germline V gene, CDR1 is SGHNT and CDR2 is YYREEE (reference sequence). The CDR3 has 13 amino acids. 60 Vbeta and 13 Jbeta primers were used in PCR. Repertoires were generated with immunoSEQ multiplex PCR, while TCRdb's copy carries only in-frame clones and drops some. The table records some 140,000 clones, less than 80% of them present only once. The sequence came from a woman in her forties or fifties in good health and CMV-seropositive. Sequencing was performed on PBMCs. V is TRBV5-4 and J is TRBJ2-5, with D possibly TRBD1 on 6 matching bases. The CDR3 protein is CASGTDRQETQYF. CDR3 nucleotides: TGTGCCAGTGGCACGGACAGACAAGAGACCCAGTACTTC.